The sequence of this T cell receptor (beta chain) was determined in a study of T-cell reconstitution after alpha-beta-depleted transplantation in children. Study-wide results and caveats: Several hundred expanded graft clones reportedly gave rise to the alpha-beta T cells present about two months after transplant. Counts and diversity of T cells one year after transplant came mostly from newly produced T cells. Where some patients showed high TCRbeta diversity at day 60, it came from recipient T cells and thymic progenitors that had survived.

From germline, CDR1 is DFQATT and CDR2 SNEGSKA (reference sequence). This CDR3 has 16 amino acids. V trimming: 1 base; J trimming: 2 bases; junction bases outside the gene matches: 7. It was with unique molecular identifiers that the TCRbeta library was prepared. TCRdb analysed the PCR reads with MiXCR anew, one entry per CDR3 protein. The sample has over 150,000 distinct CDR3 sequences; around 7% are singletons. This clonotype was counted at least ten times. Antigen: not known. The sequences come from PBMCs, collected before TCRalphabeta/CD19-depleted stem cell transplant. The source is a boy between 2 and 10 years old with acute lymphoblastic leukemia, due to receive a stem cell transplant. The V gene is TRBV20-1, the J gene TRBJ2-5; 10 bases are shared with TRBD2. The CDR3 sequence is CSARAFSGGQQETQYF. The CDR3 DNA follows: TGCAGTGCTAGAGCCTTTAGCGGGGGGCAACAAGAGACCCAGTACTTC.